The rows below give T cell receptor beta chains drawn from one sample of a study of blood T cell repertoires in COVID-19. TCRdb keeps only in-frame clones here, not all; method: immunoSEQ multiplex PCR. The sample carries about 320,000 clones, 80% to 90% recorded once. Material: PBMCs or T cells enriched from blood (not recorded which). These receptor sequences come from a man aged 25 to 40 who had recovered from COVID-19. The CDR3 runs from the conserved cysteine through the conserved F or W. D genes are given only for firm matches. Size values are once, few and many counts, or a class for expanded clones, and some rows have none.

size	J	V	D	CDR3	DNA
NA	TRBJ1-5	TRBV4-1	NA	CASSLQGVGQPQHF	TGCGCCAGCAGCTTACAGGGTGTAGGGCAGCCCCAGCATTTT
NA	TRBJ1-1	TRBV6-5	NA	CASSYEGFTEAFF	TGTGCCAGCAGTTACGAGGGATTCACTGAAGCTTTCTTT
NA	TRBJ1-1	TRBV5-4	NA	CASSAFGNTEAFF	TGTGCCAGCAGCGCCTTCGGGAACACTGAAGCTTTCTTT
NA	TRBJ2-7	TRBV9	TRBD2	CASSAADAGDYEQYF	TGTGCCAGCAGCGCAGCGGATGCGGGGGACTACGAGCAGTACTTC
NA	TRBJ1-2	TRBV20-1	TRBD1	CSASGQGIGLYGYTF	TGCAGTGCTAGTGGACAGGGTATCGGGCTATATGGCTACACCTTC
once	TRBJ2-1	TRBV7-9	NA	CASSWHQAYNEQFF	TGTGCCAGCAGCTGGCATCAAGCCTACAATGAGCAGTTCTTC
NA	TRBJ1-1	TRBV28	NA	CASENRDLNTEAFF	TGTGCCAGCGAGAACAGGGATTTGAACACTGAAGCTTTCTTT
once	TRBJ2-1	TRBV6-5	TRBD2	CASKPGTTNNEQFF	TGTGCCAGCAAGCCCGGGACTACCAACAATGAGCAGTTCTTC
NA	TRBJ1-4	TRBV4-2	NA	CASSQGGPNEKLFF	TGTGCCAGCAGCCAGGGGGGGCCTAATGAAAAACTGTTTTTT
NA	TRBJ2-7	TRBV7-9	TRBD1	CASSFDRGGEQYF	TGTGCCAGCAGCTTTGACAGGGGAGGCGAGCAGTACTTC
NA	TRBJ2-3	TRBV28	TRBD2	CASRASGPRDTQYF	TGTGCCAGCAGGGCTAGCGGCCCCAGGGATACGCAGTATTTT
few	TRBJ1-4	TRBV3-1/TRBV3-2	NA	CASSRGAGEKLFF	TGTGCCAGCAGCCGTGGGGCGGGGGAAAAACTGTTTTTT
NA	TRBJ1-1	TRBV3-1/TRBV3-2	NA	CASSQEGARNTEAFF	TGTGCCAGCAGCCAAGAGGGGGCCCGGAACACTGAAGCTTTCTTT
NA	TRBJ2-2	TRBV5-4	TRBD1	CASINRDRDTGELFF	TGTGCCAGCATCAACCGGGACAGGGACACCGGGGAGCTGTTTTTT
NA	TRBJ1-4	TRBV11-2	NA	CASSLGPGNEKLFF	TGTGCCAGCAGCTTAGGCCCGGGGAATGAAAAACTGTTTTTT
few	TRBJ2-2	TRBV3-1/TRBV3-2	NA	CASSRYRAGSYTGELFF	TGTGCCAGCAGCCGATACAGGGCTGGGAGTTACACCGGGGAGCTGTTTTTT
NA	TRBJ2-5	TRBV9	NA	CASSVAPGEETQYF	TGTGCCAGCAGCGTAGCTCCAGGGGAAGAGACCCAGTACTTC
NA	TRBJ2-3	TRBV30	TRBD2	CAWMAGGLTQYF	TGTGCCTGGATGGCGGGGGGGCTTACGCAGTATTTT
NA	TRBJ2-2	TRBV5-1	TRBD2	CASSLGRARETGELFF	TGCGCCAGCAGCCTGGGGAGGGCGAGGGAGACCGGGGAGCTGTTTTTT
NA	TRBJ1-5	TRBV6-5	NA	CASSQGGGGNQPQHF	TGTGCCAGCAGTCAGGGAGGGGGTGGCAATCAGCCCCAGCATTTT